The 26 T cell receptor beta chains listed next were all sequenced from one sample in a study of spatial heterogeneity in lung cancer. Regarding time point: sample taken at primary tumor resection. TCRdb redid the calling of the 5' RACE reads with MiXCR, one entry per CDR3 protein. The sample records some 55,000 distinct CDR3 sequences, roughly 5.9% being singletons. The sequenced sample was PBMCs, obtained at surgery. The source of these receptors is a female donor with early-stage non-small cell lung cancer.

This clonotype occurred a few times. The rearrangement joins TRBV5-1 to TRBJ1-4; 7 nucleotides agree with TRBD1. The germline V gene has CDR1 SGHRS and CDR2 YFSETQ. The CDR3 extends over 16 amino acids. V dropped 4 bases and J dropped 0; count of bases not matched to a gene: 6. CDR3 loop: CASSQITGATNEKLFF. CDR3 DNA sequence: TGCGCCAGCAGCCAGATCACAGGGGCAACTAATGAAAAACTGTTTTTT. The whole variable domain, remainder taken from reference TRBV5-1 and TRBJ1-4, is KAGVTQTPRYLIKTRGQQVTLSCSPISGHRSVSWYQQTPGQGLQFLFEYFSETQRNKGNFPGRFSGRQFSNSRSEMNVSTLELGDSALYLCASSQITGATNEKLFFGSGTQLSVL.

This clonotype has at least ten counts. CDR3 bases: TGTGCCAGCAGTTATCTTACCGGGACTCCGGACAAGGATCAGCCCCAGCATTTT. It specifies CASSYLTGTPDKDQPQHF. This chain joins TRBV7-9 and TRBJ1-5, with a tentative D call TRBD1 (5 bases). The germline CDR1 and CDR2 sequences are SEHNR and FQNEAQ (reference sequence). The CDR3 length is 18 residues. V lost 6 bases to trimming and J lost 5 bases, with 26 bases between them.

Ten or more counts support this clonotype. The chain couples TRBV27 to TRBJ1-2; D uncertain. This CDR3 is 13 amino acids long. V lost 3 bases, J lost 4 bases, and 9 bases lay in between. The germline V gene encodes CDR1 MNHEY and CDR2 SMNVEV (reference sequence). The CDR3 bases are TGTGCCAGCAGTTTGAATAACGGCTATGGCTACACCTTC. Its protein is CASSLNNGYGYTF.

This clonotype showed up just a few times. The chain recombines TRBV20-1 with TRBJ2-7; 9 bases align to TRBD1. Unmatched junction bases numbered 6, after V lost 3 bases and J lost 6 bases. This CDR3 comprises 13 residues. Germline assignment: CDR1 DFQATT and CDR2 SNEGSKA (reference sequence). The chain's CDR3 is CSASRDRAREQYV. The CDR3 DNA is TGCAGTGCTAGCCGGGACAGGGCGCGCGAGCAGTACGTC.

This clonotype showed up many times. The CDR3 here is CSARRTGSMNTEAFF. Written as DNA, the CDR3 is TGCAGTGCTAGGAGGACAGGATCTATGAACACTGAAGCTTTCTTT. The chain joins TRBV20-1 to TRBJ1-1; TRBD1 matches at 7 bases. This CDR3 spans 15 amino acids. Germline CDR1 reads DFQATT; CDR2 reads SNEGSKA (reference sequence). V gave up 3 bases and J gave up 0 bases; unmatched junction bases: 7.

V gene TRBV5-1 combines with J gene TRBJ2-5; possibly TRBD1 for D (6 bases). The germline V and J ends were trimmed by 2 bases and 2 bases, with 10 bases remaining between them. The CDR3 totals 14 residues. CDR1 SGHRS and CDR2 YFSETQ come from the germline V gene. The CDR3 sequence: CASSFRQVQETQYF. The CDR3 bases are TGCGCCAGCAGCTTTCGACAGGTTCAAGAGACCCAGTACTTC.

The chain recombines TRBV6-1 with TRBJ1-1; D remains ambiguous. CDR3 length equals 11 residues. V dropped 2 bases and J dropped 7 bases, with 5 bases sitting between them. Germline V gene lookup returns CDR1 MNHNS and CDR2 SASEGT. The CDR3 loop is CASSEPVEAFF. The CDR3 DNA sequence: TGTGCCAGCAGTGAACCTGTTGAAGCTTTCTTT.

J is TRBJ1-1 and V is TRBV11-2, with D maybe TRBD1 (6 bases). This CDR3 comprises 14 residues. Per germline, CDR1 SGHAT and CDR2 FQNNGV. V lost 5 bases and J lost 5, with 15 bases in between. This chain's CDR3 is CASSPSGAGTEAFF. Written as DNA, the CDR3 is TGTGCCAGCAGCCCGTCGGGGGCCGGGACTGAAGCTTTCTTT.

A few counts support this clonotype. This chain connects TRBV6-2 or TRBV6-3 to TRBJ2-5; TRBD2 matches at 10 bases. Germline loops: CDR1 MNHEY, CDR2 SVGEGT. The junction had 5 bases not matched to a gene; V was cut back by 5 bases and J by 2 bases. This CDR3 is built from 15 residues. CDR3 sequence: CASSAGTSAQETQYF. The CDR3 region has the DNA TGTGCCAGCAGTGCCGGGACTAGCGCACAAGAGACCCAGTACTTC.

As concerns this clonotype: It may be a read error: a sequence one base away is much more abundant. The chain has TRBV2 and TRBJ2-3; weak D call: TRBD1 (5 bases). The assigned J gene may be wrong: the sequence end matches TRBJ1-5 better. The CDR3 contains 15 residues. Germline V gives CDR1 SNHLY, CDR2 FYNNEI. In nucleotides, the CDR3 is TGTGCCAGCAGCAGACTAGCGGGGGATATAGATACGCAGCATTTT. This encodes CASSRLAGDIDTQHF.

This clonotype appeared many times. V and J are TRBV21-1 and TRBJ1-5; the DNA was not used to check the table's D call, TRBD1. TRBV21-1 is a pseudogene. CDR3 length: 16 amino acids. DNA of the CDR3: TGTGCCAGCAGCAAAGGCCCAGGGGGCATCGATCAGCCCCAGCATTTT. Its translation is CASSKGPGGIDQPQHF.

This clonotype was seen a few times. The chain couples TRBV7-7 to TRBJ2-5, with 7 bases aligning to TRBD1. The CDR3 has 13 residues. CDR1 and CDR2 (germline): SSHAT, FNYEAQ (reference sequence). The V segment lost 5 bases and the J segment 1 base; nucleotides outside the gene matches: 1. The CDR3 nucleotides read TGTGCCAGCAGCAGGGACAGCCAAGAGACCCAGTACTTC. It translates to CASSRDSQETQYF.

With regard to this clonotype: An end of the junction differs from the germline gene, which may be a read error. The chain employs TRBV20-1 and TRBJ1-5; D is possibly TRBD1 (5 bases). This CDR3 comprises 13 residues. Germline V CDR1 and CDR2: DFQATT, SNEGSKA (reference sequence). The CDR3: CSARDPSNQPRHF. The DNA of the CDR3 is TGCAGTGCCCGGGACCCTAGCAATCAGCCCCGGCATTTT.

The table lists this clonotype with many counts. Written as DNA, the CDR3 is TGTGCCAGCAGGGAGGGACAGGGCTACGAGCAGTACTTC. Translated, it gives CASREGQGYEQYF. The V call is TRBV2, the J call TRBJ2-7, with 9 bases matching TRBD1. With 6 bases clipped from V and 3 bases from J, the junction kept 3 bases outside the gene matches. CDR1 is SNHLY and CDR2 is FYNNEI in the germline V gene. This CDR3 contains 13 residues. Using reference TRBV2 and TRBJ2-7 for the parts outside the CDR3, the full variable domain is EPEVTQTPSHQVTQMGQEVILRCVPISNHLYFYWYRQILGQKVEFLVSFYNNEISEKSEIFDDQFSVERPDGSNFTLKIRSTKLEDSAMYFCASREGQGYEQYFGPGTRLTVT.

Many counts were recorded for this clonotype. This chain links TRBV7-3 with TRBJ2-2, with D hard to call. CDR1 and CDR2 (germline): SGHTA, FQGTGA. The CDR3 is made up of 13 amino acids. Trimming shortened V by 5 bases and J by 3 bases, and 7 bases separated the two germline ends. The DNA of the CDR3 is TGTGCCAGCAGCAGGGCCGACACCGGGGAGCTGTTTTTT. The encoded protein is CASSRADTGELFF.

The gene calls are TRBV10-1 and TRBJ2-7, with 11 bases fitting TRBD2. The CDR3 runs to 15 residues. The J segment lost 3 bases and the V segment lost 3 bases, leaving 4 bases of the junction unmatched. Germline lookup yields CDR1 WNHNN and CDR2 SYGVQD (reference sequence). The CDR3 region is CASSEGLAGGYEQYF. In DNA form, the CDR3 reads TGCGCCAGCAGTGAAGGGCTAGCGGGAGGCTACGAGCAGTACTTC.

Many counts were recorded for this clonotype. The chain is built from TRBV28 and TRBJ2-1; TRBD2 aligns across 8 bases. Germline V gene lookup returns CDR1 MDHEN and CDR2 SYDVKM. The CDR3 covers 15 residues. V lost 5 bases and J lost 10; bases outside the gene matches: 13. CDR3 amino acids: CASSPGAGVPKEQFF. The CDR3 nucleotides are TGTGCCAGCAGTCCGGGAGCGGGAGTGCCTAAAGAGCAGTTCTTC.

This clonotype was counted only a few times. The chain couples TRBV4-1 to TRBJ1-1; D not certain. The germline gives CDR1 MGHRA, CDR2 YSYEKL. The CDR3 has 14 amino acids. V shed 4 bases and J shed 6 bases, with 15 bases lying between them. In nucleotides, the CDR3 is TGCGCCAGCAGCCGAGAGGCGGCCTTGGCTGAAGCTTTCTTT. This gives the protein CASSREAALAEAFF.

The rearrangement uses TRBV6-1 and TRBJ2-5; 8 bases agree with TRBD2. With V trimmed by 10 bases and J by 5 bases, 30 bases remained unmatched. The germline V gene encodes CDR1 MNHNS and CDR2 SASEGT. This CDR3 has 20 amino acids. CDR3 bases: TGTGCCACCTCGCACACCCGGGGCGGGAGGAGTTCCATAACGGGGGAGACCCAGTACTTC. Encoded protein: CATSHTRGGRSSITGETQYF.

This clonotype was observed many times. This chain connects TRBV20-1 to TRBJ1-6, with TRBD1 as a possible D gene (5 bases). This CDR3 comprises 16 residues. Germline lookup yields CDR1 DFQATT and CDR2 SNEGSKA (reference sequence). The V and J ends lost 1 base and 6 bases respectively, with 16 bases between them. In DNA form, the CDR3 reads TGCAGTGCTAGAGGTTTGGACACCGGGAGTAATTCACCCCTCCACTTT. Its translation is CSARGLDTGSNSPLHF.

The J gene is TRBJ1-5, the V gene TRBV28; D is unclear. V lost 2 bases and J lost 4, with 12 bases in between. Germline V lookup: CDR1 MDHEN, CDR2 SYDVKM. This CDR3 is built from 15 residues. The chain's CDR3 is CASSLGEVRNQPQHF. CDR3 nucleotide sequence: TGTGCCAGCAGTTTAGGGGAAGTAAGGAATCAGCCCCAGCATTTT.

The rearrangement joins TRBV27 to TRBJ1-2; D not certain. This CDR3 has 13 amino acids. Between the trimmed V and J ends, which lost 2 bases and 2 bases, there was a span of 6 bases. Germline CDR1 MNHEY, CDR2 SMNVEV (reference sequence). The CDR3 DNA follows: TGTGCCAGCAGTTTAGTACCAAACTATGGCTACACCTTC. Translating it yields CASSLVPNYGYTF.

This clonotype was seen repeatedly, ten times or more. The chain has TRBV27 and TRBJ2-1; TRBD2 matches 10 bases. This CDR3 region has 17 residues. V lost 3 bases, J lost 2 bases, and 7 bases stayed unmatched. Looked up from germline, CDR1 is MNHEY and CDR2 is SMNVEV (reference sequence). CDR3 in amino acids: CASSLGAAGGPYNEQFF. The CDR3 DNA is TGTGCCAGCAGTTTGGGGGCAGCGGGGGGGCCCTACAATGAGCAGTTCTTC.

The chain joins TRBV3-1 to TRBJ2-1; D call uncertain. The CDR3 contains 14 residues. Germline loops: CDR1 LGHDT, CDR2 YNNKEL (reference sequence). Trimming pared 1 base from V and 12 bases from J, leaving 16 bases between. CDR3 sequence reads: CASSQGGAGSGQFF. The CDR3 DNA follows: TGTGCCAGCAGCCAAGGTGGAGCTGGATCTGGGCAGTTCTTC.

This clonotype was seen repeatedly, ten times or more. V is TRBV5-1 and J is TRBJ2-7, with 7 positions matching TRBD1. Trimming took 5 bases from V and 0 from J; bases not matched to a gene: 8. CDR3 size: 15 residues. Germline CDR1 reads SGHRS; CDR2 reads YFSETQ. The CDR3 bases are TGCGCCAGCAGACGAGACAGGGAAAGCTCCTACGAGCAGTACTTC. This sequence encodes CASRRDRESSYEQYF.

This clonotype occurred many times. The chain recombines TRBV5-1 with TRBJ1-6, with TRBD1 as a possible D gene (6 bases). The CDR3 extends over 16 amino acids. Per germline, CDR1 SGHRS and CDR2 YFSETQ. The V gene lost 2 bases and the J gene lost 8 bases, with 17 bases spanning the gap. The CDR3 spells CASSLLTQGRDSPLHF. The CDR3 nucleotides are TGCGCCAGCAGCTTACTTACCCAGGGGCGGGATTCACCCCTCCACTTT.